This T cell receptor (beta chain) was obtained from a study of T-cell memory formation after mild COVID-19. TCRdb re-analysed the 5' RACE reads in MiXCR, keeping a single row per CDR3 protein. The sample carries 280,000 or so distinct CDR3 sequences, around 8% recorded once. The V end was cut by 0 bases, the J end by 4 bases, with 13 bases between. Germline CDR1 LGHNA, CDR2 YNFKEQ. The CDR3 is 16 residues long. The sequence came from a man between 18 and 35 years old who had mild COVID-19 (a few samples of this study predate the infection). Cell type and time point are not known. Sequencing was done on a sample of PBMCs or a T cell subset sorted from them (not recorded which). V is TRBV4-2 and J is TRBJ2-1; D unresolved. DNA of the CDR3: TGTGCCAGCAGCCAAGATCGAGGCAGAAGGTACAATGAGCAGTTCTTC. Amino acids: CASSQDRGRRYNEQFF.